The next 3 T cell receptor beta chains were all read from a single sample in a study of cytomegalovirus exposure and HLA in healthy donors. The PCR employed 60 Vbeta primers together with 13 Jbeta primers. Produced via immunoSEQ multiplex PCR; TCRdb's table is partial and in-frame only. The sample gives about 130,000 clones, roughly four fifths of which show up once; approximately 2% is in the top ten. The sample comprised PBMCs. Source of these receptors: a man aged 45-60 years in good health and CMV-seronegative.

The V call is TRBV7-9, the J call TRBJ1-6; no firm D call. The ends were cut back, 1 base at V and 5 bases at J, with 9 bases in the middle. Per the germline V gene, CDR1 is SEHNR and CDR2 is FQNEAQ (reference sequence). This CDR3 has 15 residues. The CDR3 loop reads CASSLGSPDNSPLHF. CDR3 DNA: TGTGCCAGCAGCTTAGGGTCGCCGGATAATTCACCCCTCCACTTT.

For the CDR3, the DNA is TGCAGTGCGGACACCGGGCAGACCCAGTACTTC. It yields the protein CSADTGQTQYF. This sequence joins TRBV20-1 and TRBJ2-5; D is possibly TRBD1 (5 bases). This CDR3 is 11 amino acids long. The V end was cut by 6 bases, the J end by 6 bases, with 11 bases between. Per the germline V gene, CDR1 is DFQATT and CDR2 is SNEGSKA (reference sequence).

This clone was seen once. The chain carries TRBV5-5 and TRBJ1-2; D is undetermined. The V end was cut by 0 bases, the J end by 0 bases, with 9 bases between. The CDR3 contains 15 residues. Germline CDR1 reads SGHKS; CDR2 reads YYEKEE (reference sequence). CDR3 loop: CASSLESTANYGYTF. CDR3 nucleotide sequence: TGTGCCAGCAGCTTGGAGTCCACGGCTAACTATGGCTACACCTTC.